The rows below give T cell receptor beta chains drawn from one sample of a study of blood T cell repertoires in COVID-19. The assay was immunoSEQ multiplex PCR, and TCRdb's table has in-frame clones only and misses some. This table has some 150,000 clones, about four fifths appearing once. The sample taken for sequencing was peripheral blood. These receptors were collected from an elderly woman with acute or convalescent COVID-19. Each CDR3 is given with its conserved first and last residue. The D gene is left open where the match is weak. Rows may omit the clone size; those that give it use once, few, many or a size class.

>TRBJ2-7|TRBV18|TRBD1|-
TGTGCCAGCTCACCCGACAGGGGCGAGCAGTACTTC
CASSPDRGEQYF
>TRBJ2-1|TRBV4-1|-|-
TGCGCCAGCAGCCAACGGGTTGGTGAGCAGTTCTTC
CASSQRVGEQFF
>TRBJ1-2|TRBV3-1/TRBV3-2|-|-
TGTGCCAGCAGCCAAGAGGCCACACGCGGTTCCAACTATGGCTACACCTTC
CASSQEATRGSNYGYTF
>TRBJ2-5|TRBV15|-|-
TGTGCCACCAGCAGAGGGGCGGGGGCCTTGTACCAAGAGACCCAGTACTTC
CATSRGAGALYQETQYF
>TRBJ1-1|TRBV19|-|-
TGTGCCAGTAGTATCGCCCCCCCAGGGAGGTACACTGAAGCTTTCTTT
CASSIAPPGRYTEAFF
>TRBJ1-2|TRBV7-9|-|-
TGTGCCAGCAGCTTAGGGTCCGGGCGGGGGACCGCTAACTATGGCTACACCTTC
CASSLGSGRGTANYGYTF
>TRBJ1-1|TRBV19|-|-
TGTGCCAGTAAATGGAGTACGAACACTGAAGCTTTCTTT
CASKWSTNTEAFF
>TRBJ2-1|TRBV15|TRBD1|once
TGTGCCACCAGCAGACACTCGGGACAGCTCAATGAGCAGTTCTTC
CATSRHSGQLNEQFF
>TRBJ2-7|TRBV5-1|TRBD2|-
TGCGCCAGCAGCTTGGCGGGGGGGACAACCTACGAGCAGTACTTC
CASSLAGGTTYEQYF
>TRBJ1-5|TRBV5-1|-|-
TGCGCCAGCAGCTTGCAGGGTAATCAGCCCCAGCATTTT
CASSLQGNQPQHF
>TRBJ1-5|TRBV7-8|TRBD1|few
TGTGCCAGCAGCTTAGAGGGGGGCAGGGGGTCTCAGCCCCAGCATTTT
CASSLEGGRGSQPQHF
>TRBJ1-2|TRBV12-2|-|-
TGTGCAAGTCGTTTCTTCCACACCCATCCTGGCTACACCTTC
CASRFFHTHPGYTF
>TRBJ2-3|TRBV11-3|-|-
TGTGCCAGCAGCCGCCAGGACACAGATACGCAGTATTTT
CASSRQDTDTQYF
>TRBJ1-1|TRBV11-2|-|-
TGTGCCAGCAGCCCCCGAAGGGGTGAAGCTTTCTTT
CASSPRRGEAFF
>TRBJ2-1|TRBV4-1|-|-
TGCGCCAGCAGCCAACGTTACCGGGACTCCTACAATGAGCAGTTCTTC
CASSQRYRDSYNEQFF
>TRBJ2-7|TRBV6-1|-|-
TGTGCCAGCAGTGGTAGCAGGGTGGGTCCCTCAGCCTACGAGCAGTACTTC
CASSGSRVGPSAYEQYF
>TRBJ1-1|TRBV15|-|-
TGTGCCACCAGCAGGAATCGGGTGAACACTGAAGCTTTCTTT
CATSRNRVNTEAFF
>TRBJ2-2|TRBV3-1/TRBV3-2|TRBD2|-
TGTGCCAGCAGCTCGGGACTAGCGGGGGAGAACACCGGGGAGCTGTTTTTT
CASSSGLAGENTGELFF
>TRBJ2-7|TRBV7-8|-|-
TGTGCCAGCAGCTTATACGGGATCTACGAGCAGTACTTC
CASSLYGIYEQYF
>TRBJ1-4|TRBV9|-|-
TGTGCCAGCAGCCCCCAAAGGGGTGAAAAACTGTTTTTT
CASSPQRGEKLFF
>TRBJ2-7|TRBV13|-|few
TGTGCCAGCAGCAAAGGGGATGGAACCTACGAGCAGTACTTC
CASSKGDGTYEQYF
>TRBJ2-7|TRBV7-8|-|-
TGTGCCAGCAGCACCCGCGGCTACGAGCAGTACTTC
CASSTRGYEQYF
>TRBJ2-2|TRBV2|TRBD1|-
TGTGCCAGCAGCAGGACAGGGCCAGACGGGGAGCTGTTTTTT
CASSRTGPDGELFF
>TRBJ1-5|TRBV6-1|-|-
TGTGCCAGCAGTGAAGGACAGGGCAATCAGCCCCAGCATTTT
CASSEGQGNQPQHF
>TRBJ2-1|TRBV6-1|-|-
TGTGCCAGCAGTGAAGCAGGGCTCGGTGGGAGGAATGAGCAGTTCTTC
CASSEAGLGGRNEQFF
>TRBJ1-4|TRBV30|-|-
TGTGCCTGGAGTCCCTCGGACAGTCCTAGAGAAAAACTGTTTTTT
CAWSPSDSPREKLFF
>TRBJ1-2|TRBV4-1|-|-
TGCGCCAGCAGCCGGGGTTTTGGGGTAGCGGACTATGGCTACACCTTC
CASSRGFGVADYGYTF